The 3 T cell receptor beta chains presented below share a single source sample, sequenced in a study of shared clonotypes between healthy human individuals. Only in-frame clones appear in the TCRdb table, and some are missing; sequencing was by immunoSEQ multiplex PCR. The profile shows approximately 2.5 million clones, under 95% of them singletons. Sequenced material: naive CD4+ T cells from PBMCs. Subset specified: CD45RA+ positively selected. The receptors were sampled from a man between 18 and 35 years old in good health. Some clones in this sample may be carry-over from other donors' samples.

The table lists this clone with a count of one. The J gene is TRBJ1-1, the V gene TRBV28, with TRBD1 matching over 7 bases. The CDR3 covers 15 residues. V shed 8 bases and J 4 bases; nucleotides not matched to a gene: 13. Germline CDR1 MDHEN, CDR2 SYDVKM. This chain's CDR3 is CASGGPRPGGTEAFF. The CDR3 nucleotides are TGTGCCAGCGGGGGACCTCGACCAGGGGGCACTGAAGCTTTCTTT.

The chain combines TRBV2 with TRBJ1-5; 7 nucleotides line up with TRBD1. The CDR3 covers 16 residues. V dropped 5 bases and J dropped 3; count of bases not matched to a gene: 10. Germline loops: CDR1 SNHLY, CDR2 FYNNEI. CDR3 sequence reads: CASSFLGGGNNQPQHF. DNA for the CDR3: TGTGCCAGCAGTTTCCTAGGGGGCGGTAACAATCAGCCCCAGCATTTT.

This clone was recorded once. The rearrangement links TRBV10-3 to TRBJ2-1; 9 bases line up with TRBD2. V lost 11 bases, J lost 9 bases, and 14 bases stayed unmatched. CDR1 is ENHRY and CDR2 is SYGVKD in the germline V gene. CDR3 length: 14 amino acids. In nucleotides, the CDR3 is TGTGCCGCCGAGGCGGGAGGGCCGAGTGTTGAGCAGTTCTTC. Translated, it gives CAAEAGGPSVEQFF.